Following are 14 T cell receptor beta chains from one sample sequenced in a study of cytomegalovirus exposure and HLA in healthy donors (dated by TCRdb to about 2017). The library was generated by the immunoSEQ multiplex PCR assay. The multiplex PCR relied on a mix of 60 forward primers for TCR Vbeta segments and 13 reverse primers for TCR Jbeta segments. TCRdb carries this immuneACCESS record with in-frame sequences only. Its versions omit some clonotypes, under half of them owing to an unresolved V gene in the studies checked, with the rest unexplained. This sample lists over 150,000 clones; around 65% were detected once. The leading ten clones occupy 2.5% to 3.5% of the sample. The sample comprised PBMCs. The receptors stem from a middle-aged woman in good health and CMV-seropositive.

The rearrangement joins TRBV4-1 to TRBJ2-7, with 11 bases fitting TRBD2. Germline V CDR1 and CDR2: MGHRA, YSYEKL. Trimming at V came to 0 bases and at J to 0 bases, leaving 10 bases not matched to a gene. The CDR3 consists of 19 residues. This chain's CDR3 is CASSQEGGLADSSSYEQYF. CDR3 nucleotides: TGCGCCAGCAGCCAAGAGGGGGGACTAGCGGACTCGAGCTCCTACGAGCAGTACTTC.

J is TRBJ1-1 and V is TRBV29-1; maybe TRBD1 (5 bases). The CDR3 runs to 13 residues. Germline-derived CDR1 and CDR2 are SQVTM and ANQGSEA. Trimming shortened V by 1 base and J by 7 bases, and 13 bases separated the two germline ends. In DNA, the CDR3 is TGCAGCGTTGAAGGCAGGGTTGGAATTGAAGCTTTCTTT. Translating it yields CSVEGRVGIEAFF.

This clone was seen a handful of times. The J gene is TRBJ1-5, the V gene TRBV7-3; 10 positions agree with TRBD1. There are 22 residues in the CDR3. CDR1 is SGHTA and CDR2 is FQGTGA in the germline V gene. Losses at the gene ends were 0 bases for V and 5 bases for J; bases not matched to a gene: 22. CDR3 sequence: CASSLTPRRGRDRGGSDQPQHF. CDR3 coding DNA: TGTGCCAGCAGCTTAACCCCTCGGAGGGGTAGGGACAGGGGTGGATCGGATCAGCCCCAGCATTTT.

With regard to this clone: At one boundary the junction diverges from the germline segment, which might be a read error. The rearrangement joins TRBV7-9 to TRBJ1-1; D possibly corresponds to TRBD1 (5 bases). This CDR3 comprises 12 residues. Germline CDR1 is SEHNR and CDR2 is FQNEAQ (reference sequence). CDR3 DNA sequence: TGTTCCAGCAGCCCTCGGGGGGCTGAAGCTTTCTTT. This translates into CSSSPRGAEAFF.

The chain uses TRBV14 and TRBJ1-3, with 8 bases matching TRBD1. This CDR3 spans 15 amino acids. The V gene end was trimmed by 8 bases and the J gene end by 2 bases; junction bases not matched to a gene: 8. Germline CDR1 is SGHDN and CDR2 is FVKESK. The CDR3 reads CASQLQGAAGNTIYF. The CDR3 coding sequence is TGTGCCAGCCAACTTCAGGGGGCAGCTGGAAACACCATATATTTT. The whole variable domain, filled in from reference TRBV14 and TRBJ1-3, reads EAGVTQFPSHSVIEKGQTVTLRCDPISGHDNLYWYRRVMGKEIKFLLHFVKESKQDESGMPNNRFLAERTGGTYSTLKVQPAELEDSGVYFCASQLQGAAGNTIYFGEGSWLTVV.

The V gene is TRBV28, the J gene TRBJ2-5, with a weak D call TRBD2 (6 bases). The CDR3 contains 13 residues. V lost 4 bases to trimming and J lost 7 bases, with 13 bases between them. The germline V gene encodes CDR1 MDHEN and CDR2 SYDVKM. The DNA for the CDR3 is TGTGCCAGCAGTTCCGGACTATCGGGGACCCAGTACTTC. Its protein product is CASSSGLSGTQYF.

The chain joins TRBV9 to TRBJ2-2; TRBD1 aligns across 8 bases. Germline loops: CDR1 SGDLS, CDR2 YYNGEE. V was pared by 0 bases and J by 7 bases, with 2 bases of the junction left unmatched. The CDR3 length is 14 residues. CDR3 residues: CASSVAGGNGELFF. CDR3 DNA: TGTGCCAGCAGCGTAGCAGGGGGCAACGGGGAGCTGTTTTTT.

J is TRBJ2-1 and V is TRBV11-2, with 14 bases fitting TRBD2. V lost 1 base to trimming and J lost 9 bases; unmatched junction nucleotides: 2. This CDR3 has 15 amino acids. Germline lookup yields CDR1 SGHAT and CDR2 FQNNGV. The CDR3 protein is CASSLGLAGGGEQFF. CDR3 DNA: TGTGCCAGCAGCTTAGGACTAGCGGGAGGGGGTGAGCAGTTCTTC.

The chain is built from TRBV6-5 and TRBJ1-2; possible D gene TRBD1, 6 bases. V was shortened by 7 bases and J by 3 bases, with 15 bases between the two germline ends. CDR1 and CDR2 from the germline V gene are MNHEY and SVGAGI. CDR3 length: 14 amino acids. Here the CDR3 reads CASTRRGGDYGYTF. Here the CDR3 DNA reads TGTGCCAGCACTCGAAGGGGGGGGGACTATGGCTACACCTTC.

The rearrangement links TRBV18 to TRBJ2-5, with D unresolved. Trimming left V 8 bases short and J 5 bases short, with 15 bases between. The length of the CDR3 is 13 residues. CDR1 KGHSH and CDR2 LQKENI come from the germline V gene. Here the CDR3 DNA reads TGTGCCAGCGCTTCACAAAATGGCGAGACCCAGTACTTC. Translating it yields CASASQNGETQYF. The full variable domain, rest sourced from reference TRBV18 and TRBJ2-5, is NAGVMQNPRHLVRRRGQEARLRCSPMKGHSHVYWYRQLPEEGLKFMVYLQKENIIDESGMPKERFSAEFPKEGPSILRIQQVVRGDSAAYFCASASQNGETQYFGPGTRLLVL.

The chain combines TRBV10-3 with TRBJ1-5, with 10 bases that match TRBD1. Germline V gene sequence: CDR1 ENHRY, CDR2 SYGVKD. V trimming: 6 bases; J trimming: 2 bases; junction bases outside the gene matches: 4. This CDR3 contains 15 residues. CDR3 protein: CAIRGTGDGNQPQHF. CDR3 in DNA: TGTGCCATCAGGGGGACAGGGGATGGCAATCAGCCCCAGCATTTT.

A remark on this clone: Distinct nucleotide sequences in the sample also encode this CDR3. The gene calls are TRBV5-4 and TRBJ2-7, with a tentative D call TRBD2 (5 bases). V was pared by 0 bases and J by 3 bases, with 7 bases between. The CDR3 length is 13 residues. The germline CDR1 and CDR2 sequences are SGHNT and YYREEE (reference sequence). CDR3 sequence: CASSLGTGYEQYF. CDR3 nucleotide sequence: TGTGCCAGCAGCTTGGGGACTGGCTACGAGCAGTACTTC.

The table lists this clone with a few counts. The V call is TRBV23-1, the J call TRBJ2-1, with TRBD1 matching over 8 bases. TRBV23-1 is recorded as an ORF, its role being uncertain. The CDR3 consists of 21 residues. V was clipped by 0 bases and J by 1 base; unmatched bases: 17. CDR3: CASSQSRVGVRGRRSYNEQFF. The CDR3, as DNA: TGCGCCAGCAGTCAATCAAGAGTAGGCGTCAGGGGGCGCAGGTCCTACAATGAGCAGTTCTTC.

This rearrangement joins TRBV18 to TRBJ2-5; D not resolved. V was shortened by 4 bases and J by 0 bases, with 3 bases between the two germline ends. This CDR3 spans 12 amino acids. The germline V gene encodes CDR1 KGHSH and CDR2 LQKENI. Written as DNA, the CDR3 is TGTGCCAGCTCACTAGACCAAGAGACCCAGTACTTC. Translating it yields CASSLDQETQYF.